What follows is one T cell receptor (beta chain) and its context. This entry belongs to a study of T cell changes during pregnancy in multiple sclerosis. Trimming took 6 bases from V and 2 from J, leaving 11 bases between them. Germline loops: CDR1 MDHEN, CDR2 SYDVKM. This CDR3 has 13 residues. TCRdb keeps only in-frame clones here, not all; method: immunoSEQ multiplex PCR. The table lists about 100,000 clones, more than 85% of them singletons, with around 3% in the top ten. The origin of this receptor is a female donor with multiple sclerosis, enrolled in a pregnancy study. Sequenced material: peripheral blood, taken in the second trimester of pregnancy. This chain uses TRBV28 with TRBJ2-7; maybe TRBD1 (6 bases). The CDR3 DNA sequence: TGTGCCAGCAGAGTACGGACAGCCTACGAGCAGTACTTC. The encoded protein is CASRVRTAYEQYF.